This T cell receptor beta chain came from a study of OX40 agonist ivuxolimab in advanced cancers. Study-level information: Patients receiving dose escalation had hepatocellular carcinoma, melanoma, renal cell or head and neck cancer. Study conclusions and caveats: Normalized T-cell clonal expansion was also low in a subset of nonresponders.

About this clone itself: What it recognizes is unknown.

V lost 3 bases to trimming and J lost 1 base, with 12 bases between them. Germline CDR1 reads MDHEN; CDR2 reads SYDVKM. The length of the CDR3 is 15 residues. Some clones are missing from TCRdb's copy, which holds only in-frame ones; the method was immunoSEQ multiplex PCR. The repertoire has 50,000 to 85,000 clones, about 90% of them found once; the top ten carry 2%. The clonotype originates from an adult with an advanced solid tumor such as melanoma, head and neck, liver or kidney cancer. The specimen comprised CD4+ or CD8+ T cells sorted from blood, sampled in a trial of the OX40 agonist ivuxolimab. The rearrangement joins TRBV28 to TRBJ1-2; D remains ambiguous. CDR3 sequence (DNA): TGTGCCAGCAGTTTGAAGGAGACGTTTAACTATGGCTACACCTTC. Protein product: CASSLKETFNYGYTF.